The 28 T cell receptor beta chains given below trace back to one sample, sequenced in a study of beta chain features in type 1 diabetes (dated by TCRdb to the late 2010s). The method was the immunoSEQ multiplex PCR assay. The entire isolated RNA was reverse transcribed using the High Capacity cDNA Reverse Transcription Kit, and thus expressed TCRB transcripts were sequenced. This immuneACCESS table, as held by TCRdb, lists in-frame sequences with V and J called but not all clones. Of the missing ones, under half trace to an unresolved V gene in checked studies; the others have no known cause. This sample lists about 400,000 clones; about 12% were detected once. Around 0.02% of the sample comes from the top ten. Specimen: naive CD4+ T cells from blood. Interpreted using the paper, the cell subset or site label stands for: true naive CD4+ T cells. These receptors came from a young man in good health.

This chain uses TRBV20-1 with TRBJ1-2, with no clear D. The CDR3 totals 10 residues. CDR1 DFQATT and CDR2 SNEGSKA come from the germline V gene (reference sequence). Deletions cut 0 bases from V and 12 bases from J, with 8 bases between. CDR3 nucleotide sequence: TGCAGTGCTAGAGATCCACTGCACACCTTC. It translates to CSARDPLHTF.

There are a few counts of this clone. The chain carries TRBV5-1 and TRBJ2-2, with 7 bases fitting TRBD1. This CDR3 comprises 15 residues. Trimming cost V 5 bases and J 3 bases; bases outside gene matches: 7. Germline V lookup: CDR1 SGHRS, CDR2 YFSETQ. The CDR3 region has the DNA TGCGCCAGCAGTCCTGACAGGGCCTACACCGGGGAGCTGTTTTTT. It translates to CASSPDRAYTGELFF.

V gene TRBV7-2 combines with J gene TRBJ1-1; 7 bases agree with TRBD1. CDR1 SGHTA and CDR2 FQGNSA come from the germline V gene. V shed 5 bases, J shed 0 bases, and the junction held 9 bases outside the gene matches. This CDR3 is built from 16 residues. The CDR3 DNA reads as TGTGCCAGCAGCCCTAGGGGGCAGGGGATGAACACTGAAGCTTTCTTT. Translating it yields CASSPRGQGMNTEAFF. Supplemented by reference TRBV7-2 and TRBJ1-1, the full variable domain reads GAGVSQSPSNKVTEKGKDVELRCDPISGHTALYWYRQSLGQGLEFLIYFQGNSAPDKSGLPSDRFSAERTGGSVSTLTIQRTQQEDSAVYLCASSPRGQGMNTEAFFGQGTRLTVV.

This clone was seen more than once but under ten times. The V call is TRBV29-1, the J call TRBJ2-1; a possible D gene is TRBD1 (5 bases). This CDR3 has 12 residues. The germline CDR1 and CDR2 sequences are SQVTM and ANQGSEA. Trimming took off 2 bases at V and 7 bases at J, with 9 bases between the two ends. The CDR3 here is CSVESGRNEQFF. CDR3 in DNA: TGCAGCGTTGAATCAGGGCGAAATGAGCAGTTCTTC.

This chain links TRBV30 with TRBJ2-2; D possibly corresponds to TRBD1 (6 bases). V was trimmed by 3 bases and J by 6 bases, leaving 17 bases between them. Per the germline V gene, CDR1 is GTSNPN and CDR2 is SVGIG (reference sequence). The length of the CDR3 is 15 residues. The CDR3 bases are TGTGCCTGGAGCAAGTTTAACAGGGTCCCCGGGGAGCTGTTTTTT. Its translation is CAWSKFNRVPGELFF.

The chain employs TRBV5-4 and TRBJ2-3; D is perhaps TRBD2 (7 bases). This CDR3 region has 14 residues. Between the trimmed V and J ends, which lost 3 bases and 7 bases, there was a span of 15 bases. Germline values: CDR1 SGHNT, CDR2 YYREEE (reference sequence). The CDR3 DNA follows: TGTGCCAGCAGCTCTGGGGGGGCTTCATATACGCAGTATTTT. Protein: CASSSGGASYTQYF.

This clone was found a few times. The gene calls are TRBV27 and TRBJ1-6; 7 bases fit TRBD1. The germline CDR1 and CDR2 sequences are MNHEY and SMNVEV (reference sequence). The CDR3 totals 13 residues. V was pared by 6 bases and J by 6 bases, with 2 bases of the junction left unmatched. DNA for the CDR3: TGTGCCAGCAGGACAGGGTTTAATTCACCCCTCCACTTT. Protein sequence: CASRTGFNSPLHF.

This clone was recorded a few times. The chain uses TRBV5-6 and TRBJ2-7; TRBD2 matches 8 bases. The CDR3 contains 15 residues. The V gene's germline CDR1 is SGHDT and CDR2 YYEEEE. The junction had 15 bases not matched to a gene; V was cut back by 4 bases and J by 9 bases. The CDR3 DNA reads TGTGCCAGCAGCCCAAGTGAGCGCAGCGGGGGTGTGCAGTACTTC. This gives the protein CASSPSERSGGVQYF.

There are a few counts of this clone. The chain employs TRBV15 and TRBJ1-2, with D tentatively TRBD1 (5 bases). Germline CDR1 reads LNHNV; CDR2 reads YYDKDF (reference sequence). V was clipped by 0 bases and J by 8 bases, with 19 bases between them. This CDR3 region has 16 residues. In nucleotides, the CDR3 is TGTGCCACCAGCAGAGATGCGGGGGTATTGGGGAGCGGCTACACCTTC. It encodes CATSRDAGVLGSGYTF.

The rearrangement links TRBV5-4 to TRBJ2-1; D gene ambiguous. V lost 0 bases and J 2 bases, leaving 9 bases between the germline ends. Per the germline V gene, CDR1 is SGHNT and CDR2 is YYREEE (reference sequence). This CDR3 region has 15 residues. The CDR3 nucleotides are TGTGCCAGCAGCTTGGAACAGCCAGCCTACAATGAGCAGTTCTTC. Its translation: CASSLEQPAYNEQFF. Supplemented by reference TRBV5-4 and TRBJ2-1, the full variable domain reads ETGVTQSPTHLIKTRGQQVTLRCSSQSGHNTVSWYQQALGQGPQFIFQYYREEENGRGNFPPRFSGLQFPNYSSELNVNALELDDSALYLCASSLEQPAYNEQFFGPGTRLTVL.

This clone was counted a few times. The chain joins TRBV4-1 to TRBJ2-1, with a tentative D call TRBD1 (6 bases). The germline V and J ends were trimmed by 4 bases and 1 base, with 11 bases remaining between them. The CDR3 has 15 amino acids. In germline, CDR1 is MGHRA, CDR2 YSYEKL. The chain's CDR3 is CASSRRQVSYNEQFF. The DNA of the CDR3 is TGCGCCAGCAGCCGCCGACAGGTTTCCTACAATGAGCAGTTCTTC.

The CDR3 protein is CAISEASTSRAGYTF. CDR3 bases: TGTGCCATCAGTGAAGCCTCGACATCGAGAGCTGGCTACACCTTC. The chain joins TRBV10-3 to TRBJ1-2; D uncertain. V lost 3 bases, J lost 7 bases, and 18 bases lay in between. Germline values: CDR1 ENHRY, CDR2 SYGVKD. CDR3 size: 15 residues.

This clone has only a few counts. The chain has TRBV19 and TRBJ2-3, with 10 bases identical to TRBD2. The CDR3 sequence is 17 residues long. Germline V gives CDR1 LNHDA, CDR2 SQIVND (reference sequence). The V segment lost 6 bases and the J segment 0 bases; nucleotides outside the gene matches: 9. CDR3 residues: CASSPRTSGKSTDTQYF. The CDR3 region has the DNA TGTGCCAGTAGCCCCAGGACTAGCGGAAAGAGCACAGATACGCAGTATTTT.

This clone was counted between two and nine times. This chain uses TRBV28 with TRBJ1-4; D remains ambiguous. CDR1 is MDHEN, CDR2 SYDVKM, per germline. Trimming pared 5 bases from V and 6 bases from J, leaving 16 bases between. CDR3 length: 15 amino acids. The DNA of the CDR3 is TGTGCCAGCAGTCCCTGGCTGGGAGAACATGAAAAACTGTTTTTT. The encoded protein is CASSPWLGEHEKLFF.

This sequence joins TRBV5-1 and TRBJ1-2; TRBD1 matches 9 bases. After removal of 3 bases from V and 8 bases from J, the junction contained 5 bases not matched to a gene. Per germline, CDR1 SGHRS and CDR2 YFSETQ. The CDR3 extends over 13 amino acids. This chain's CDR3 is CASSWGQGGGYTF. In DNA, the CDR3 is TGCGCCAGCAGCTGGGGACAGGGTGGGGGCTACACCTTC.

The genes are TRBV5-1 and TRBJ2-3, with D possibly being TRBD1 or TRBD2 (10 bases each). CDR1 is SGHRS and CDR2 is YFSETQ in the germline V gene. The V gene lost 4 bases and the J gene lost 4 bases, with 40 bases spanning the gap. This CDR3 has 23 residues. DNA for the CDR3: TGCGCCAGCAGCCTCCCCGAGGGACAGGGGCCCAATCTGGCTAGCGGGAGTCCAGATACGCAGTATTTT. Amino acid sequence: CASSLPEGQGPNLASGSPDTQYF.

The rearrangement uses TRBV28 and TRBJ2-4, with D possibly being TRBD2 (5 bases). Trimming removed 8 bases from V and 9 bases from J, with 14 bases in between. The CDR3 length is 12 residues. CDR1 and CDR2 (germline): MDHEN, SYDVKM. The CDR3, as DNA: TGTGCCAGCGGGAGAGGAGGCGGCATTCAGTACTTC. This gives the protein CASGRGGGIQYF.

Here the CDR3 reads CSVEKGQGDEQYF. CDR3 DNA: TGCAGCGTTGAAAAAGGACAGGGTGACGAGCAGTACTTC. The chain is built from TRBV29-1 and TRBJ2-7, with 8 bases lining up with TRBD1. V shed 2 bases and J 5 bases; nucleotides not matched to a gene: 5. The CDR3 sequence is 13 residues long. Germline V gives CDR1 SQVTM, CDR2 ANQGSEA.

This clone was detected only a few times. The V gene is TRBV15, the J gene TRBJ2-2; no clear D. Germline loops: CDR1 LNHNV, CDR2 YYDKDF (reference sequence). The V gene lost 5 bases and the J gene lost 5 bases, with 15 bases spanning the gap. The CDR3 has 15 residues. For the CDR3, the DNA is TGTGCCACCAGCCCCTACCTAGGCCGGACCGGGGAGCTGTTTTTT. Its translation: CATSPYLGRTGELFF.

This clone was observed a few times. CDR3 amino acids: CASSPLAGSSYEQYF. The CDR3 DNA follows: TGTGCCAGCTCACCGCTAGCGGGTAGCTCCTACGAGCAGTACTTC. The rearrangement joins TRBV18 to TRBJ2-7, with 8 nucleotides matching TRBD2. Germline trimming cut 3 bases from V and 0 bases from J; bases unmatched to any gene: 4. The CDR3 spans 15 residues. From germline, CDR1 is KGHSH and CDR2 LQKENI.

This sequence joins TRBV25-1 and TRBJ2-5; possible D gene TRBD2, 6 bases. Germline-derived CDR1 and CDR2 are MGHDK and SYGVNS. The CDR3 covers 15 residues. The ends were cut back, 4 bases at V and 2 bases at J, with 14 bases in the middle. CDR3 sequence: CASSALAGRQETQYF. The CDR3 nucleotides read TGTGCCAGCAGTGCCCTTGCGGGGAGGCAAGAGACCCAGTACTTC.

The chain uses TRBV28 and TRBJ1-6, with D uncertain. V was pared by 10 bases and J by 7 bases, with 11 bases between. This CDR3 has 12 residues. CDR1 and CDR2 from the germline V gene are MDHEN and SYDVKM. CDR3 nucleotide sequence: TGTGCCACCTGGGCTGAGAATTCACCCCTCCACTTT. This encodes CATWAENSPLHF. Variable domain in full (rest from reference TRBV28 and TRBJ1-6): DVKVTQSSRYLVKRTGEKVFLECVQDMDHENMFWYRQDPGLGLRLIYFSYDVKMKEKGDIPEGYSVSREKKERFSLILESASTNQTSMYLCATWAENSPLHFGNGTRLTVT.

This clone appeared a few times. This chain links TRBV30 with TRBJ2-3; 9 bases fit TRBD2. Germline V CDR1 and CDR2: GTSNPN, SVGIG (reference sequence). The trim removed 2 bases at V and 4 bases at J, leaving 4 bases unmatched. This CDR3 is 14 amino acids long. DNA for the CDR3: TGTGCCTGGAGTAGCGGGGGGATTGCAGATACGCAGTATTTT. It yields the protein CAWSSGGIADTQYF.

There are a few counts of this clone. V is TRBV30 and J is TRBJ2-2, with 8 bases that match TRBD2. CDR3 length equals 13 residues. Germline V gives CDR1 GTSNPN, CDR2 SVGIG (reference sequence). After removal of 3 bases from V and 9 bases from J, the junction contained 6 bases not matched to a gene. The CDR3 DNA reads TGTGCCTGGAGGGCGACTAGCGCCAGGGAGCTGTTTTTT. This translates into CAWRATSARELFF.

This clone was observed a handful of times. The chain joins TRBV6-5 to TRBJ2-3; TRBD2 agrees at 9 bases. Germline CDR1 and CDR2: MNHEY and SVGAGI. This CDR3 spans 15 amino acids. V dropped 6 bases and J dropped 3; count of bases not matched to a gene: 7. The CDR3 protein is CASRPRGGGTDTQYF. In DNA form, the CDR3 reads TGTGCCAGCAGGCCGCGGGGGGGAGGGACAGATACGCAGTATTTT.

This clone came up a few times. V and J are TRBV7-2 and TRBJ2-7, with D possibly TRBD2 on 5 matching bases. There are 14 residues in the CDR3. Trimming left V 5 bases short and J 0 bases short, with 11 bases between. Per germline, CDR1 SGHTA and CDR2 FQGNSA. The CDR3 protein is CASSPTGISYEQYF. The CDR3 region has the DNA TGTGCCAGCAGCCCAACCGGGATCTCCTACGAGCAGTACTTC.

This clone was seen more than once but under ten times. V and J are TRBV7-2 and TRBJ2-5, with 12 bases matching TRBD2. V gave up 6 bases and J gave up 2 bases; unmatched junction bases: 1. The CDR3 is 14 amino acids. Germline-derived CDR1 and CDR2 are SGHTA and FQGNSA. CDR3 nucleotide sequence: TGTGCCAGCAGAACTAGCGGGGGGCAAGAGACCCAGTACTTC. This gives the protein CASRTSGGQETQYF.

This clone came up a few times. As DNA, the CDR3 is TGTGCCAGCAGCTTTACAGGGGGCACTAGCGGGAGAGATACGCAGTATTTT. It is translated as CASSFTGGTSGRDTQYF. V and J are TRBV7-6 and TRBJ2-3; the match to TRBD2 covers 11 bases. The CDR3 is made up of 17 amino acids. Germline-derived CDR1 and CDR2 are SGHVS and FNYEAQ. With 3 bases clipped from V and 5 bases from J, the junction kept 10 bases outside the gene matches.